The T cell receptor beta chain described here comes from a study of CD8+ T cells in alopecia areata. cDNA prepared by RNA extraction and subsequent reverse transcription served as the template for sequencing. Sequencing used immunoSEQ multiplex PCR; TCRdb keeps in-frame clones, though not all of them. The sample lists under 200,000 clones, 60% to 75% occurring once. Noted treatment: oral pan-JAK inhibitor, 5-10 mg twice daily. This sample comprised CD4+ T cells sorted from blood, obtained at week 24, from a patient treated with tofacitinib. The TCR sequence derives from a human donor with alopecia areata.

CDR3 amino acids: CASSLGSGDEQYF. In DNA, the CDR3 is TGTGCCAGCAGCTTAGGGTCGGGAGACGAGCAGTACTTC. The chain couples TRBV7-9 to TRBJ2-7, with D possibly matching TRBD2 (6 bases). The CDR3 loop spans 13 amino acids. CDR1 and CDR2 (germline): SEHNR, FQNEAQ (reference sequence). Trimming took off 1 base at V and 5 bases at J, with 9 bases between the two ends.